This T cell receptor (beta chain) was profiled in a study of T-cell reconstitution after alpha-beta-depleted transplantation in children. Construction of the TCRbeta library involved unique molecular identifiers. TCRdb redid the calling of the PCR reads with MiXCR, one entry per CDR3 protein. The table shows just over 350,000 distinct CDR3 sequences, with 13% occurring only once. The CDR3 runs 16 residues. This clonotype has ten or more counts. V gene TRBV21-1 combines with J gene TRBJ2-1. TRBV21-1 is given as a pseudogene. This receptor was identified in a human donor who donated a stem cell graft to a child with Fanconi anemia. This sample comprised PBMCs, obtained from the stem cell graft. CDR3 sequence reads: CASSKEHHKSYNEQFF. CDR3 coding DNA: TGTGCCAGCAGCAAAGAACACCACAAATCCTACAATGAGCAGTTCTTC.